This TCR beta chain was retrieved from a study of T cell repertoires in cytomegalovirus infection. Study-level background: Public TCR beta signature analysis indicated the presence of both CMV infection and matching HLA type.

This CDR3 region has 15 residues. V was trimmed by 1 base and J by 1 base, leaving 7 bases between them. Germline CDR1 MNHEY, CDR2 SMNVEV (reference sequence). General study points: HLA-C-restricted CMV clonotypes gave the most frequent clonotype in two of eight donors. Carriage of CMV together with the relevant HLA was identifiable through cumulative public TCR beta family frequency.

This clonotype came up many times. Antigen: not known. TCRdb recomputed calls from the reads with MiXCR, one row per CDR3 protein. The data show around 630,000 distinct CDR3 sequences, approximately 24% seen once. This chain connects TRBV27 to TRBJ2-2; D gene uncertain. Sequenced material: CD8+ T cells from PBMCs. This receptor was identified in a human donor in good health (CMV status not recorded). Some clones in this sample may be carry-over from other donors' samples. Here the CDR3 reads CASSLLQLNTGELFF. The CDR3 coding sequence is TGTGCCAGCAGTTTATTACAGCTGAACACCGGGGAGCTGTTTTTT.